The present T cell receptor beta chain was sequenced within a study of metastatic and nonmetastatic thyroid tumors. Study-wide background: Samples came from malignant and benign thyroid patients, and repertoires were compared across blood and tumor or nodule tissue.

From the PCR reads, TCRdb re-called clones with MiXCR. The data contain some 41,000 clones, 28% of them seen just once; the ten biggest clones take up 9.9%. V was clipped by 0 bases and J by 2 bases, with 7 bases between them. CDR1 and CDR2 from the germline V gene are MNHEY and SVGAGI. The CDR3 has 14 amino acids. No treatment had been given to any patient before thyroid surgery. Sequenced input: blood. This TCR derives from a male donor with papillary thyroid cancer or a benign thyroid nodule (not recorded which). Some clones in this sample may be carry-over from other donors' samples. The V and J genes are TRBV6-5 and TRBJ1-2; D gene uncertain. CDR3 protein: CASSYSGTNYGYTF. CDR3 nucleotide sequence: TGTGCCAGCAGTTACTCGGGCACCAACTATGGCTACACCTTC.